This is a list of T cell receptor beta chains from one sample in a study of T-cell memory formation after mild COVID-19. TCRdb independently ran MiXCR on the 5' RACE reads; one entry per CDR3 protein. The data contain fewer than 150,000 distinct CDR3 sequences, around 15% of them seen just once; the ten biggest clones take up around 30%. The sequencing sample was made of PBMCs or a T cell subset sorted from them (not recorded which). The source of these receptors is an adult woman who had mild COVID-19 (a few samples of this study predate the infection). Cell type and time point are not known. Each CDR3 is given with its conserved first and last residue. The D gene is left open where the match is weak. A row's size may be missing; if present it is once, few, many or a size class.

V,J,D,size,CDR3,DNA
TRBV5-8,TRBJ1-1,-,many,CASSLVNTEAFF,TGTGCCAGCAGCTTAGTGAACACTGAAGCTTTCTTT
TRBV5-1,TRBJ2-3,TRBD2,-,CASSETSGNTDTQYF,TGCGCCAGCAGCGAGACTAGCGGGAACACAGATACGCAGTATTTT
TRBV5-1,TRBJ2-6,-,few,CASSEGPTGANVLTF,TGCGCCAGCAGCGAGGGGCCAACTGGGGCCAACGTCCTGACTTTC
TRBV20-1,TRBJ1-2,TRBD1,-,CSARVATGTNYGYTF,TGCAGTGCTAGAGTAGCGACAGGGACTAACTATGGCTACACCTTC
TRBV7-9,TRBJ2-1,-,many,CASSSDSREQFF,TGTGCCAGCAGCTCGGACTCCCGCGAGCAGTTCTTC
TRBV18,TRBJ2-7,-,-,CASSPPAYSYEQYF,TGTGCCAGCTCACCACCGGCCTACTCCTACGAGCAGTACTTC
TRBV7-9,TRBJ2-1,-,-,CASSFTIRLSSYNEQFF,TGTGCCAGCAGCTTCACTATTCGGCTGAGCTCCTACAATGAGCAGTTCTTC
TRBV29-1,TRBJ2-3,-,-,CSAQGGLTETLPTDTQYF,TGCAGCGCCCAAGGCGGATTGACTGAAACATTACCCACAGATACGCAGTATTTT
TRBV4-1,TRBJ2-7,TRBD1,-,CASSQGGQGGYEQYF,TGCGCCAGCAGCCAAGGAGGACAGGGTGGTTACGAGCAGTACTTC
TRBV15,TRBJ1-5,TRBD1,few,CATSTDRGQNQPQHF,TGTGCCACCAGCACGGACAGGGGGCAAAATCAGCCCCAGCATTTT
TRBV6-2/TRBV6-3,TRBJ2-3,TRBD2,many,CASSYSRISGTIDDTQYF,TGTGCCAGCAGTTACTCTCGCATTAGCGGGACGATTGATGATACGCAGTATTTT
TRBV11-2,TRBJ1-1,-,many,CASSSDLNTEAFF,TGTGCCAGCAGCTCCGACCTGAACACTGAAGCTTTCTTT
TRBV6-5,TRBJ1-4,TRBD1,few,CASSYSFGRGSANEKLFF,TGTGCCAGCAGTTACTCGTTCGGCAGGGGGAGTGCCAATGAAAAACTGTTTTTT
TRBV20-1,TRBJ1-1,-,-,CSASPQQIMNTEAFF,TGCAGTGCTTCACCCCAACAGATTATGAACACTGAAGCTTTCTTT
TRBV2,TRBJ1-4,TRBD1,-,CASSEAWDRGSEKLFF,TGTGCCAGCAGTGAAGCCTGGGACAGGGGGTCGGAAAAACTGTTTTTT
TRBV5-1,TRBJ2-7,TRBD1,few,CASSSQGQGAYEQYF,TGCGCCAGCAGCTCGCAGGGACAGGGGGCCTACGAGCAGTACTTC
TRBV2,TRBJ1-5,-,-,CASSQPSGSFNQPQHF,TGTGCCAGCAGCCAGCCCTCCGGGTCTTTCAATCAGCCCCAGCATTTT
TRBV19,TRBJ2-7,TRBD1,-,CASSATGFSYEQYF,TGTGCCAGTAGTGCGACAGGGTTTTCCTACGAGCAGTACTTC
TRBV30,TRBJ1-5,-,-,CAWSEPTEYSNQPQHF,TGTGCCTGGAGTGAGCCCACAGAGTATAGCAATCAGCCCCAGCATTTT
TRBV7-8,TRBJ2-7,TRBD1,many,CASSLGTGGLDSYEQYF,TGTGCCAGCAGCTTAGGGACAGGGGGCCTCGATTCCTACGAGCAGTACTTC
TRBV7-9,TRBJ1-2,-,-,CASRLHTLFGYTF,TGTGCCAGCAGATTACACACCCTCTTTGGCTACACCTTC
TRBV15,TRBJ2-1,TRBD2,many,CATSVAGAGEQFF,TGTGCCACCAGCGTAGCGGGAGCAGGAGAGCAGTTCTTC
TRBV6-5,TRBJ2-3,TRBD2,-,CASSYGTGGSSTDTQYF,TGTGCCAGCAGCTACGGAACGGGGGGATCTAGCACAGATACGCAGTATTTT
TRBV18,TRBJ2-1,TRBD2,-,CASQGLAGENEQFF,TGTGCCAGCCAGGGACTAGCGGGAGAAAATGAGCAGTTCTTC
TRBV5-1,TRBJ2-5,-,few,CASSLVLGPGQETQYF,TGCGCCAGCAGCTTGGTATTGGGTCCGGGCCAAGAGACCCAGTACTTC
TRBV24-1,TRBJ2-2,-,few,CATSRTTRNTGELFF,TGTGCCACCAGCAGGACAACCAGGAACACCGGGGAGCTGTTTTTT
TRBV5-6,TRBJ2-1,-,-,CASSFSRHEQFF,TGTGCCAGCAGCTTCTCCCGGCATGAGCAGTTCTTC
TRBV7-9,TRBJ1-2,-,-,CASSLGGSKSGYTF,TGTGCCAGCAGCTTAGGGGGTAGTAAGAGTGGCTACACCTTC
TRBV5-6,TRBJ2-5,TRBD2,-,CASSRLAGGQETQYF,TGTGCCAGCAGTCGTCTAGCGGGAGGCCAAGAGACCCAGTACTTC
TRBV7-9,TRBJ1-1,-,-,CASSEPGHLNTEAFF,TGTGCCAGCAGCGAACCGGGACACCTGAACACTGAAGCTTTCTTT
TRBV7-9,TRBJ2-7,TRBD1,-,CASSPEDRASYEQYF,TGTGCCAGCAGCCCTGAGGACAGGGCCTCCTACGAGCAGTACTTC
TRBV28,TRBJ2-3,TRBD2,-,CASSWDLIAGGTDTQYF,TGTGCCAGCAGTTGGGACCTCATAGCGGGGGGCACAGATACGCAGTATTTT
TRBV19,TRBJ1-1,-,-,CASSSLLSGGTEAFF,TGTGCCAGTAGTTCATTATTGAGCGGAGGCACTGAAGCTTTCTTT
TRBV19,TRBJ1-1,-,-,CASSISPDGEAFF,TGTGCCAGTAGTATAAGTCCAGACGGTGAAGCTTTCTTT
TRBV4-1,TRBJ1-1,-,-,CASSQVSWNTEAFF,TGCGCCAGCAGCCAAGTTTCATGGAACACTGAAGCTTTCTTT
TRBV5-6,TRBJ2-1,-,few,CASSLEVVGNEQFF,TGTGCCAGCAGCTTGGAGGTGGTAGGCAATGAGCAGTTCTTC
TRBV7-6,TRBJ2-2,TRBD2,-,CASSPRYLAGVYTGELFF,TGTGCCAGCAGCCCTCGATACCTAGCGGGAGTATACACCGGGGAGCTGTTTTTT
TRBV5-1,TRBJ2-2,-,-,CASSLADHPGELFF,TGCGCCAGCAGCTTGGCCGACCACCCTGGGGAGCTGTTTTTT
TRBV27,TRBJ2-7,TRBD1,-,CASRRGGRGHHEQYF,TGTGCCAGCAGGAGAGGGGGCAGGGGGCACCACGAGCAGTACTTC
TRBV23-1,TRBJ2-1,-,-,CASSQSMRVGEQFF,TGCGCCAGCAGTCAATCGATGAGGGTTGGGGAGCAGTTCTTC
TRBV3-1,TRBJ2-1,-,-,CASSQDLSSPPGNEQFF,TGTGCCAGCAGCCAAGATCTCTCTAGCCCGCCGGGGAATGAGCAGTTCTTC
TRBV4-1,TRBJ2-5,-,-,CASSQEELTGLALAAEETQYF,TGCGCCAGCAGCCAAGAAGAACTGACGGGTCTAGCTCTAGCCGCGGAAGAGACCCAGTACTTC
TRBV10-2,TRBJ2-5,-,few,CASSEMLAQETQYF,TGCGCCAGCAGTGAAATGCTAGCGCAAGAGACCCAGTACTTC
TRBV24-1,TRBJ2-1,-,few,CATEPSSYNEQFF,TGTGCCACCGAGCCGAGCTCCTACAATGAGCAGTTCTTC
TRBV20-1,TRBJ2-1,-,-,CSAATNIQGEGQFF,TGCAGTGCTGCTACGAATATCCAGGGAGAGGGGCAGTTCTTC
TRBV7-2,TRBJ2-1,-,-,CASSLDYTYNEQFF,TGTGCCAGCAGCTTAGACTATACTTACAATGAGCAGTTCTTC